Listed below are T cell receptor beta chains from one sample, sequenced in a study of sequential checkpoint blockade in melanoma. Sequenced by immunoSEQ multiplex PCR; TCRdb stores in-frame clones only, minus some. The sample lists 450 to 600 clones; 15% to 20% were seen once. The sequenced sample was tumor tissue (inferred from file names), obtained from a patient given nivolumab and ipilimumab in sequence. The receptors here all came from a human donor with melanoma. Each CDR3 is given with its conserved first and last residue. The order of the fields is V gene, clone size, D gene, CDR3 length, J gene, CDR3 protein, CDR3 DNA. D genes are given only for firm matches. The size entry is marked missing in some rows and otherwise reads once, few, many or a size class.

>TRBV9|large|.|13|TRBJ2-7
CASSVGLFNEQYF
TGTGCCAGCAGCGTAGGGCTTTTTAACGAGCAGTACTTC
>TRBV6-8|.|TRBD1|14|TRBJ1-1
CASRRDRGNTEAFF
TGTGCCAGCAGGCGGGACAGGGGGAACACTGAAGCTTTCTTT
>TRBV6-8|few|TRBD2|16|TRBJ2-3
CASSVTSGGATDTQYF
TGTGCCAGCAGTGTCACTAGCGGGGGGGCCACAGATACGCAGTATTTT
>TRBV19|.|.|15|TRBJ1-6
CASLQRGPNNSPLHF
TGTGCCAGTCTGCAGCGGGGACCAAATAATTCACCCCTCCACTTT
>TRBV6-8|few|.|15|TRBJ2-1
CASSYSNAVYNEQFF
TGTGCCAGCAGTTACTCGAATGCAGTATACAATGAGCAGTTCTTC
>TRBV6-8|few|TRBD1|17|TRBJ1-5
CASYTRRDRSSNQPQHF
TGTGCCAGCTACACACGTAGGGACAGGTCCAGCAATCAGCCCCAGCATTTT
>TRBV9|.|.|13|TRBJ2-2
CASSPQTPGELFF
TGTGCCAGCAGCCCCCAGACACCCGGGGAGCTGTTTTTT
>TRBV11-3|medium-sized|.|17|TRBJ2-3
CASSTGGRGRRADTQYF
TGTGCCAGCAGCACAGGGGGGCGGGGGCGCCGGGCAGATACGCAGTATTTT
>TRBV10-2|few|TRBD2|19|TRBJ2-1
CASSESLAGGESSYNEQFF
TGCGCCAGCAGTGAGTCACTAGCGGGGGGGGAAAGCTCCTACAATGAGCAGTTCTTC
>TRBV11-3|medium-sized|TRBD1|15|TRBJ1-5
CASSAGQGVNQPQHF
TGTGCCAGCAGCGCGGGACAGGGGGTAAATCAGCCCCAGCATTTT
>TRBV19|.|TRBD2|15|TRBJ2-7
CASSITQRGDNEQYF
TGTGCCAGTAGTATAACCCAGCGGGGAGATAATGAGCAGTACTTC
>TRBV11-3|medium-sized|TRBD2|20|TRBJ2-7
CASSHSINNQREEDPYEQYF
TGTGCCAGCAGTCATTCCATAAACAACCAACGGGAGGAGGACCCCTACGAGCAGTACTTC
>TRBV19|.|.|13|TRBJ1-2
CASSIVSGARYTF
TGTGCCAGTAGTATAGTATCCGGGGCGCGCTACACCTTC
>TRBV28|large|.|15|TRBJ2-1
CASKVVLSSYNEQFF
TGTGCCAGCAAGGTGGTCTTGAGCTCCTACAATGAGCAGTTCTTC
>TRBV6-7|few|TRBD1|14|TRBJ1-6
CASRSRDRTRPLHF
TGTGCCAGCAGGAGCCGGGACAGGACTCGACCCCTCCACTTT
>TRBV5-1|.|.|15|TRBJ1-1
CASSLGSYVNTEAFF
TGCGCCAGCAGCTTAGGGTCGTACGTGAACACTGAAGCTTTCTTT
>TRBV6-8|few|.|14|TRBJ1-1
CASSYSPGMAEAFF
TGTGCCAGCAGTTACTCGCCAGGGATGGCTGAAGCTTTCTTT
>TRBV29-1|.|.|14|TRBJ1-5
CSVVWDIGNQPQHF
TGCAGCGTTGTTTGGGACATAGGGAATCAGCCCCAGCATTTT
>TRBV6-8|few|TRBD1|16|TRBJ2-1
CASRRQGARGYNEQFF
TGTGCCAGCAGACGACAGGGGGCGAGGGGCTACAATGAGCAGTTCTTC
>TRBV11-3|medium-sized|.|15|TRBJ2-7
CASSLVGDFTYEQYF
TGTGCCAGCAGCTTAGTAGGAGACTTTACCTACGAGCAGTACTTC
>TRBV11-3|medium-sized|TRBD1|15|TRBJ2-5
CASSLKGAAQETQYF
TGTGCCAGCAGCTTAAAGGGGGCGGCCCAAGAGACCCAGTACTTC
>TRBV23-1|medium-sized|.|13|TRBJ2-3
CASNDGVTDTQYF
TGCGCCAGCAACGATGGGGTCACAGATACGCAGTATTTT
>TRBV11-3|large|TRBD1|16|TRBJ2-2
CASSLGGQGNTGELFF
TGTGCCAGCAGCCTAGGGGGACAGGGGAACACCGGGGAGCTGTTTTTT
>TRBV25-1|.|.|13|TRBJ1-3
CASSRDPGNTIYF
TGTGCCAGCAGCCGGGACCCTGGAAACACCATATATTTT
>TRBV19|.|.|15|TRBJ2-3
CASTSAGAYTDTQYF
TGTGCCAGTACCTCGGCGGGGGCATACACAGATACGCAGTATTTT
>TRBV23-1|few|TRBD2|15|TRBJ2-7
CASSGKSGTYYEQYF
TGCGCCAGCAGTGGGAAAAGCGGGACCTACTACGAGCAGTACTTC
>TRBV6-8|few|.|12|TRBJ2-7
CASRPTGYEQYF
TGTGCCAGCAGACCTACAGGCTACGAGCAGTACTTC
>TRBV14|.|TRBD1|14|TRBJ2-5
CASSQTGGQETQYF
TGTGCCAGCAGCCAAACAGGGGGCCAAGAGACCCAGTACTTC
>TRBV11-3|medium-sized|TRBD1|14|TRBJ1-2
CASSPGTGFVGYTF
TGTGCCAGCAGCCCTGGGACAGGTTTTGTTGGCTACACCTTC
>TRBV29-1|.|.|13|TRBJ2-1
CSVEGIGNNEQFF
TGCAGCGTCGAGGGAATAGGAAACAATGAGCAGTTCTTC
>TRBV6-8|large|.|15|TRBJ2-1
CASRPTRGSYNEQFF
TGTGCCAGCAGGCCCACCAGGGGATCCTACAATGAGCAGTTCTTC
>TRBV18|.|.|15|TRBJ2-1
CASSRRTSSYNEQFF
TGTGCCAGCTCGCGCCGGACAAGCTCCTACAATGAGCAGTTCTTC
>TRBV19|.|.|11|TRBJ2-5
CASSQRETQYF
TGTGCCAGTAGTCAAAGGGAGACCCAGTACTTC
>TRBV9|medium-sized|TRBD1|16|TRBJ1-4
CASSVHGQGVGEKLFF
TGTGCCAGCAGCGTTCACGGACAGGGCGTCGGTGAAAAACTGTTTTTT
>TRBV6-8|.|.|14|TRBJ2-5
CASASSGEGQTQYF
TGTGCCAGCGCCTCCTCAGGGGAAGGTCAGACCCAGTACTTC
>TRBV19|.|TRBD1|15|TRBJ2-7
CASSMSDRGAYEQYF
TGTGCCAGTAGTATGTCGGACAGGGGGGCCTACGAGCAGTACTTC
>TRBV10-2|few|TRBD1|16|TRBJ1-6
CASTSSRGPYNSPLHF
TGCGCCAGCACATCATCCAGGGGGCCCTATAATTCACCCCTCCACTTT
>TRBV11-3|large|.|15|TRBJ1-1
CASSPQAGGTTEAFF
TGTGCCAGCAGCCCTCAAGCAGGAGGTACCACTGAAGCTTTCTTT
>TRBV14|.|.|12|TRBJ2-7
CASSNQGYEQYF
TGTGCCAGCAGCAATCAGGGCTACGAGCAGTACTTC
>TRBV15|.|TRBD2|15|TRBJ2-1
CATSLPGLAGGEQFF
TGTGCCACCAGCTTACCGGGACTAGCGGGGGGGGAGCAGTTCTTC
>TRBV19|.|TRBD1|13|TRBJ2-2
CASSGQGTGELFF
TGTGCCAGTAGCGGACAGGGCACCGGGGAGCTGTTTTTT
>TRBV23-1|few|.|16|TRBJ1-5
CASSQSTFRGNQPQHF
TGCGCCAGCAGTCAATCGACGTTCAGGGGCAATCAGCCCCAGCATTTT
>TRBV19|once|.|14|TRBJ1-4
CASSILSGPEKLFF
TGTGCCAGTAGTATCCTTTCCGGTCCGGAAAAACTGTTTTTT